This entry lists 25 T cell receptor beta chains sequenced from one sample in a study of tumor-infiltrating lymphocytes in primary liver carcinoma. Germline DNA was also extracted, while the blood RNA originated from unsorted whole blood. TCR beta cDNA came from 400 to 500 ng total RNA, primed with a constant-region primer. Construction of TCR beta libraries relied on three successive nested multiplex PCR rounds employing slightly modified ARM-PCR. PCR rounds one and two used TRBV1-TRBV30 forward primers with a C-beta reverse primer for 10 cycles each. TCRdb re-called the multiplex PCR reads with MiXCR, one entry per CDR3 protein. The repertoire holds fewer than 350,000 distinct CDR3 sequences, with 65% as singletons. Sequenced: peripheral blood. All receptors come from a middle-aged man with primary liver carcinoma and hepatitis B virus infection.

This clonotype was found many times. The chain recombines TRBV4-1 with TRBJ2-1; the D gene is possibly TRBD1 (5 bases). The CDR3 spans 15 residues. Trimming took 2 bases from V and 6 from J, leaving 14 bases between them. Germline values: CDR1 MGHRA, CDR2 YSYEKL. CDR3 amino acids: CASSQQTSRGNEQFF. The CDR3 bases are TGCGCCAGCAGCCAACAGACTTCTAGGGGCAATGAGCAGTTCTTC.

This clonotype was seen ten or more times. The chain is built from TRBV5-1 and TRBJ2-1; the D gene is possibly TRBD1 (6 bases). Germline V CDR1 and CDR2: SGHRS, YFSETQ. With 0 bases removed from V and 6 bases from J, the gap between germline ends came to 13 bases. The CDR3 runs to 15 residues. For the CDR3, the DNA is TGCGCCAGCAGCTTGGGGTCAACAGGGAGCAATGAGCAGTTCTTC. The encoded protein is CASSLGSTGSNEQFF.

This clonotype was observed many times. This chain joins TRBV4-2 and TRBJ2-3; 8 bases agree with TRBD2. The J segment lost 4 bases and the V segment lost 0 bases, leaving 6 bases of the junction unmatched. Germline CDR1 and CDR2: LGHNA and YNFKEQ. This CDR3 has 16 residues. CDR3 DNA: TGTGCCAGCAGCCAAGAGGCAGCGGGAGTGGCAGATACGCAGTATTTT. Its translation is CASSQEAAGVADTQYF.

The table lists this clonotype with a few counts. The chain links TRBV24-1 to TRBJ2-1; 7 bases are shared with TRBD2. Unmatched junction bases numbered 8, after V lost 4 bases and J lost 9 bases. The CDR3 runs to 14 residues. Per the germline V gene, CDR1 is KGHDR and CDR2 is SFDVKD. CDR3 sequence (DNA): TGTGCCACCAGTGACCCCAATTCTAGCGGTGAGCAGTTCTTC. This codes for CATSDPNSSGEQFF.

Remarks on this clonotype: The conserved phenylalanine or tryptophan normally closing the CDR3 is absent here, so this likely arose from a read error. V usage is TRBV7-9 and J usage is TRBJ2-7; 9 positions match TRBD1. Unmatched junction bases numbered 7, after V lost 5 bases and J lost 5 bases. The CDR3 is made up of 14 amino acids. CDR1 and CDR2 from the germline V gene are SEHNR and FQNEAQ (reference sequence). CDR3 in DNA: TGTGCCAGCAGCGTCCGGACAGGGGTGAACGAGCAGTACTTA. Residues: CASSVRTGVNEQYL.

This clonotype was detected a few times. One junction end disagrees with the germline gene, perhaps due to a read error. The chain uses TRBV12-3 or TRBV12-4 and TRBJ2-3; 12 positions match TRBD2. CDR3 length: 19 residues. The CDR3 spells CASSLVPGTSGQSTDTQYF. As DNA, the CDR3 is TGTGCCAGCAGCTTAGTCCCTGGGACTAGCGGGCAAAGCACAGATACGCAGTATTTT.

This clonotype was seen ten or more times. The chain combines TRBV6-2 or TRBV6-3 with TRBJ1-5; D is unclear. Trimming took 7 bases from V and 5 from J, leaving 9 bases between them. CDR1 is MNHEY and CDR2 is SVGEGT in the germline V gene. This CDR3 has 12 residues. CDR3 loop: CASMNSYQPQHF. The CDR3 region has the DNA TGTGCCAGCATGAACAGTTATCAGCCCCAGCATTTT.

The chain links TRBV5-5 to TRBJ1-5; D gene unclear. This CDR3 is built from 15 residues. From germline, CDR1 is SGHKS and CDR2 YYEKEE (reference sequence). The V gene lost 2 bases and the J gene lost 1 base, with 10 bases spanning the gap. This chain's CDR3 is CASSLQWASNQPQHF. Here the CDR3 DNA reads TGTGCCAGCAGCTTACAGTGGGCGAGCAATCAGCCCCAGCATTTT.

This clonotype was observed a single time. The V gene is TRBV6-2 or TRBV6-3, the J gene TRBJ2-1, with D unclear. The CDR3 has 13 residues. Germline lookup yields CDR1 MNHEY and CDR2 SVGEGT. V was pared by 0 bases and J by 8 bases, with 8 bases between. In DNA form, the CDR3 reads TGTGCCAGCAGTTACTCGTTATACGATGAGCAGTTCTTC. Residues: CASSYSLYDEQFF.

As to this clonotype: A much larger clone differs from this one at a single base, so this may be a read error. The V and J genes are TRBV12-5 and TRBJ2-2; D is unclear. The V end was cut by 0 bases, the J end by 0 bases, with 8 bases between. The CDR3 extends over 16 amino acids. Germline values: CDR1 LGHNT, CDR2 FRNRAP. The CDR3: CASGLVTWANTGELFF. CDR3 DNA: TGTGCTAGTGGTTTGGTGACATGGGCGAACACCGGGGAGCTGTTTTTT.

Only one count was recorded for this clonotype. The chain employs TRBV7-3 and TRBJ2-1; D tentatively reads TRBD1 or TRBD2 (5 bases each). V lost 2 bases and J 10 bases, leaving 15 bases between the germline ends. This CDR3 is 14 amino acids long. Germline CDR1 and CDR2: SGHTA and FQGTGA. CDR3 loop: CASSLAAGTKEQFF. The CDR3 DNA is TGTGCCAGCAGCTTAGCGGCCGGGACCAAAGAGCAGTTCTTC. The full variable domain, in which reference TRBV7-3 and TRBJ2-1 provide the parts outside the CDR3, is GAGVSQTPSNKVTEKGKYVELRCDPISGHTALYWYRQSLGQGPEFLIYFQGTGAADDSGLPNDRFFAVRPEGSVSTLKIQRTERGDSAVYLCASSLAAGTKEQFFGPGTRLTVL.

This clonotype was counted once. Relative to the germline gene, one junction end is altered; a read error may explain this. This chain uses TRBV4-1 with TRBJ2-7, with D perhaps being TRBD1 or TRBD2 (5 bases each). CDR1 and CDR2 (germline): MGHRA, YSYEKL. The CDR3 is 20 residues long. For the CDR3, the DNA is TGCGCCAGCAGTCAAGAGGGTAGAGGGGCGTCGGGGAGTCGGACCTGCGAGCAGTACTTC. It codes for CASSQEGRGASGSRTCEQYF.

As to this clonotype: One end of the junction is discordant with germline, which a read error may explain. This chain joins TRBV6-2 or TRBV6-3 and TRBJ2-3; the D gene is possibly TRBD2 (6 bases). The CDR3 extends over 14 amino acids. Germline loops: CDR1 MNHEY, CDR2 SVGEGT. CDR3 region: CASSPAGSVDTRYF. The CDR3 DNA sequence: TGTGCCAGCAGTCCGGCGGGATCAGTAGATACGCGGTATTTT.

This clonotype was observed at least ten times. The rearrangement uses TRBV29-1 and TRBJ2-5, with 7 bases matching TRBD1. Trimming removed 6 bases from V and 7 bases from J; junction bases left unmatched: 8. The CDR3 extends over 12 amino acids. Germline-derived CDR1 and CDR2 are SQVTM and ANQGSEA. The CDR3 nucleotides read TGCAGCGTCCCGACAGGGCTTGGGACCCAGTACTTC. Translating it yields CSVPTGLGTQYF.

As to this clonotype: At one of its ends the junction is not consistent with the germline gene, which may arise from a read error. The V gene is TRBV5-1, the J gene TRBJ2-2; D is ambiguous. Germline V lookup: CDR1 SGHRS, CDR2 YFSETQ. CDR3 length: 16 amino acids. In nucleotides, the CDR3 is TGCGCCAGCAGCTTGGAAGGCAAGGGAAGCACCTGGGAGCTGTTTTTT. Translated, it gives CASSLEGKGSTWELFF. The variable domain in full, completed from reference TRBV5-1 and TRBJ2-2, reads KAGVTQTPRYLIKTRGQQVTLSCSPISGHRSVSWYQQTPGQGLQFLFEYFSETQRNKGNFPGRFSGRQFSNSRSEMNVSTLELGDSALYLCASSLEGKGSTWELFFGEGSRLTVL.

The J gene is TRBJ1-4, the V gene TRBV10-2; D may be TRBD1 (5 bases). V lost 7 bases, J lost 8 bases, and 17 bases lay in between. Germline V CDR1 and CDR2: WSHSY, SAAADI. CDR3 length: 14 amino acids. The CDR3 DNA follows: TGCGCCAGCAAGGGACGGGGGGAGAGCGAAAAACTGTTTTTT. It translates to CASKGRGESEKLFF.

There are many counts of this clonotype. V and J are TRBV6-1 and TRBJ2-5; D might be TRBD1 (5 bases). This CDR3 is built from 14 residues. Trimming cost V 2 bases and J 4 bases, with 11 bases left between them. From germline, CDR1 is MNHNS and CDR2 SASEGT. This chain's CDR3 is CASSEYGARETQYF. CDR3 DNA sequence: TGTGCCAGCAGTGAATATGGGGCCCGAGAGACCCAGTACTTC.

Turning to this clonotype: This may be a read error, as it is one base from a much larger clone. The J gene is TRBJ2-7, the V gene TRBV6-5; TRBD2 agrees at 11 bases. V gave up 8 bases and J gave up 4 bases; unmatched junction bases: 10. Germline assignment: CDR1 MNHEY and CDR2 SVGAGI. CDR3 length equals 15 residues. This chain's CDR3 is CASGSGTSGFYEQYF. CDR3 nucleotide sequence: TGTGCCAGCGGGTCCGGGACTAGCGGATTTTACGAGCAGTACTTC.

On this clonotype itself: A much larger clonotype is one base distant, so this may be a read error. V is TRBV4-1 and J is TRBJ2-1, with D maybe TRBD2 (6 bases). CDR1 is MGHRA, CDR2 YSYEKL, per germline. There are 16 residues in the CDR3. CDR3: CTSSPGGNSLVSEQFF. The CDR3 region has the DNA TGCACCAGCAGCCCTGGGGGGAACTCCTTAGTAAGTGAGCAGTTCTTC.

This clonotype was counted ten times or more. The J gene is TRBJ2-7, the V gene TRBV6-5, with 9 bases matching TRBD1. V lost 2 bases and J lost 5; bases outside the gene matches: 7. This CDR3 is 15 amino acids long. The germline V gene encodes CDR1 MNHEY and CDR2 SVGAGI. The CDR3 loop is CASSYQPGQGNEQYF. The CDR3 nucleotides read TGTGCCAGCAGTTACCAGCCGGGACAGGGAAACGAGCAGTACTTC.

On this clonotype: Since a much larger clone is just one base distant, this may be a read error. The chain employs TRBV6-6 and TRBJ2-5; D possibly corresponds to TRBD2 (6 bases). The CDR3 spans 11 residues. Germline V CDR1 and CDR2: MNHNY, SVGAGI (reference sequence). In nucleotides, the CDR3 is TGTGCTGTCGGCGGGGAGGAGACCCAGTACTTC. Its translation: CAVGGEETQYF.

This clonotype was recorded many times. The gene calls are TRBV12-5 and TRBJ1-1; maybe TRBD1 (6 bases). Trimming stripped 7 bases from V and 4 bases from J, with 13 bases between. This CDR3 contains 13 residues. Germline CDR1 is LGHNT and CDR2 is FRNRAP. The CDR3 region has the DNA TGTGCTAGTGCTGCTCAGGGGATCACTGAAGCTTTCTTT. It encodes CASAAQGITEAFF.

Comment on this clonotype: Because it lacks the conserved phenylalanine or tryptophan at the end, this CDR3 is likely a read error. This chain uses TRBV5-1 with TRBJ2-5, with 11 bases fitting TRBD2. The CDR3 contains 14 residues. Germline-derived CDR1 and CDR2 are SGHRS and YFSETQ. The V and J ends lost 5 bases and 4 bases, in that order; junction bases with no gene match: 4. CDR3 protein: CASRRGLAVETQYL. CDR3 DNA sequence: TGCGCCAGCAGGCGGGGACTAGCGGTAGAGACCCAGTACTTA.

This clonotype has ten or more counts. The chain employs TRBV6-6 and TRBJ2-7; 11 nucleotides line up with TRBD2. Germline trimming cut 6 bases from V and 6 bases from J; bases unmatched to any gene: 7. Germline CDR1 MNHNY, CDR2 SVGAGI (reference sequence). There are 14 residues in the CDR3. The CDR3 nucleotides read TGTGCCAGCAGCTCACTAGCGGGAGAATCCGAGCAGTACTTC. Its translation: CASSSLAGESEQYF.

V is TRBV25-1 and J is TRBJ2-5; 9 bases map to TRBD1. The CDR3 runs 16 residues. V dropped 4 bases and J dropped 5; count of bases not matched to a gene: 11. Germline V gives CDR1 MGHDK, CDR2 SYGVNS. The CDR3: CASSASGTGFLETQYF. The CDR3 DNA is TGTGCCAGCAGTGCCTCCGGGACAGGGTTTTTGGAGACCCAGTACTTC.